A single T cell receptor (beta chain) is shown here with its context. Its antigen is unidentified. This sample stems from a study of cytomegalovirus exposure and HLA in healthy donors. Study-level background: The early release's HLA-typed donors yielded approximately 82 million unique TCRs.

This PCR relied on a set of 60 Vbeta primers and 13 Jbeta primers. Assay used: immunoSEQ multiplex PCR; TCRdb lists only in-frame clones, some missing. The table shows 50,000 or so clones, with around three quarters occurring only once. Germline CDR1 SNHLY, CDR2 FYNNEI. V shed 3 bases and J shed 15 bases, with 18 bases lying between them. The CDR3 runs 13 residues. Study outcomes and limitations: Beyond CMV serostatus, there was no information to go on about immune exposure. Later analysis identified some 16,000 TCR beta sequences associated with HLA alleles, using a false discovery rate threshold of 0.05. Cytomegalovirus association was assigned to about 150 TCR beta chains.

The specimen sequenced was PBMCs. The receptor was isolated from a man aged 25 to 45 in good health and CMV-seronegative. The V gene is TRBV2, the J gene TRBJ2-1; a weak D match, TRBD2 (6 bases). This CDR3 reads CASSEKTGLSRFF. The CDR3 nucleotides read TGTGCCAGCAGTGAGAAAACCGGACTATCGCGGTTCTTC.